This T cell receptor (beta chain) was identified during a study of T cell responses to AZD1222 COVID-19 vaccine. Measured with immunoSEQ multiplex PCR; TCRdb has only the in-frame clones, and not every one. The sample carries 45,000 to 70,000 clones, about 89% recorded once. Timing groups of about 4 and about 12 weeks for second doses were pooled. General observations from the study: Only six individuals given AZD1222 were seropositive at baseline. Females outnumbered males among donors, who were mostly white British; clonal diversity was possibly underestimated.

As concerns this clone: Its antigen is undetermined.

This CDR3 has 15 amino acids. V was clipped by 1 base and J by 4 bases, with 13 bases between them. Germline CDR1 and CDR2: SEHNR and FQNEAQ (reference sequence). The receptor's source is an adult who received the AZD1222 COVID-19 vaccine. Specimen: peripheral blood, collected 28 days after the second AZD1222 dose. The chain carries TRBV7-9 and TRBJ1-1; unclear D gene. Here the CDR3 DNA reads TGTGCCAGCAGCTTAGTCCGGGGAGGCGGCACTGAAGCTTTCTTT. Amino acids: CASSLVRGGGTEAFF.